Given below is one TCR beta chain in context. Its binding antigen is unknown. No much larger clone exists at a distance of one base, and base qualities are not known. This entry belongs to a study of TIL therapy for anti-PD-1-resistant metastatic lung cancer (dated by TCRdb to the early 2020s). The study in broad terms: Tumors were collected before any PD-1/PD-L1 blockade, after which patients were given nivolumab, and patients who progressed were given lymphodepletion, an infusion of expanded TIL and IL-2. Most of the cohort had lung adenocarcinoma, including a handful of EGFR-mutant tumors and two ALK-rearranged tumors, and half of the patients were either current or former smokers. T cell receptor beta sequencing of tumor and peripheral blood was used to follow clonotypes across the tumor, the expanded TIL product and serial blood samples. A median non-synonymous tumor mutation burden of around 1.5 mutations per megabase was determined across the cohort by whole-exome sequencing. Enrolled patients had a median age of around 51 years (range 38-75) and a median tumor PD-L1 proportion score of 4.5% to 6.5%.

The time point label corresponds to: pre-treatment sample, taken before nivolumab and TIL therapy. Between October 2017 and January 2020, a dual-center phase I trial enrolled adults who had stage 4 NSCLC. The samples were drawn from an open-label, single-arm phase I trial testing tumor-infiltrating lymphocyte therapy combined with nivolumab in advanced non-small cell lung cancer. Blood mononuclear cells from EDTA tubes were separated on a Ficoll gradient and snap-frozen as pellets, and DNA was extracted from the cells using a Qiagen mini-prep kit. TCR beta CDR3 regions were amplified from genomic DNA by bias-controlled multiplex PCR with the immunoSEQ v3 hsTCRB kit. An Illumina NextSeq 500 was used to sequence the TCR libraries, reaching around 1.8 million read pairs at survey level or about 4.5-6 million at deep level. Concerning the study's data processing: V, D and J genes were assigned, non-productive sequences were removed, and clonality was reported by immunoSEQ Analyzer software. To compare repertoires between infused TIL and blood, productive Simpson clonality was used along with the Morisita overlap index of productive TRB rearrangements. For each clone in blood, the absolute clonotype count was estimated by multiplying the lymphocyte count by the CD3+ fraction and by the clone's productive frequency. Drawn from immuneACCESS, this table holds only the in-frame rearrangements with V and J called that TCRdb kept. Clones are partly lost; checked studies trace under half to an unresolved V gene and leave the rest unexplained. That table is the source of V, J and clone size, and D and trimming were worked out from the DNA. The table for this sample lists around 20,000 clones; 78% of them were counted only once. The ten largest clones take up 6% to 8.5% of the sample.

Results and caveats for the whole study, not just this receptor: Infused TIL clonotypes partially replaced the baseline peripheral repertoire then decayed over months, with no apparent association between persistence and response. The cohort was highly selected, including more treatment-naive, never-smoker and oncogene-addicted patients than is typical, which limits generalizability. The study protocol defined all tumor marker inferences as exploratory.

Sequences SEHNR (CDR1) and FQNEAQ (CDR2) are obtained from the germline V gene (reference sequence). From the cysteine through the phenylalanine, the CDR3 covers 15 amino acids. Only CDR3 DNA remains: 45 bases, in frame from the first base. Cut back by 5 bases and 5 bases, the V and J ends lie 16 bases apart. The V and J segments used are TRBV7-9 and TRBJ2-1; matching of 7 bases hints at TRBD2 as the D gene. Sequenced here: blood, sampled at baseline. This clonotype originated in a person aged 25-80 years with non-small cell lung cancer. CDR3 loop: CASSVGGGRNNEQFF. The DNA sequence is TGTGCCAGCAGCGTAGGGGGGGGCCGAAACAATGAGCAGTTCTTC.